This is a list of T cell receptor beta chains from one sample in a study of blood T cell repertoires in COVID-19. Produced via immunoSEQ multiplex PCR; TCRdb's table is partial and in-frame only. The sample yields tens of thousands of clones, around 80% seen once. What was sequenced was peripheral blood. The receptors were gathered from a woman older than 75 with active or convalescent COVID-19. Both conserved end residues are part of each CDR3. A D gene is named only where the DNA matches it firmly. For some rows the clone size is stated as once, few or many, or as a class when expanded; others skip it.

TRBV5-8	.	13	.	TRBJ1-6	TGTGCCAGCACCCCCCTACACAGGTCCTATCTCCACTTT	CASTPLHRSYLHF
TRBV6-5	TRBD2	15	.	TRBJ2-5	TGTGCCAGCAGGAACCAAGCGGGAGCAGGGGAGACCCAGTACTTC	CASRNQAGAGETQYF
TRBV21-1	.	16	.	TRBJ2-2	TGTGCCAGCAGCAAAGGGACAGGAGAGAACACCGGGGAGCTGTTTTTT	CASSKGTGENTGELFF
TRBV9	.	13	.	TRBJ2-3	TGTGCCAGCAGCAAGACAACCACAGATACGCAGTATTTT	CASSKTTTDTQYF
TRBV19	TRBD1	16	.	TRBJ1-6	TGTGCCAGTAGTATGGTGGGACAGGGGAAGTTTAAACCCCTCCACTTT	CASSMVGQGKFKPLHF
TRBV14	.	16	once	TRBJ1-3	TGTGCCAGCAGTCCGTTGACAGGATTCTCCGGAAACACCATATATTTT	CASSPLTGFSGNTIYF
TRBV30	TRBD1	15	.	TRBJ2-7	TGTGCGGGGAGACAGGGGGTAGGTCTTACCTACGAGCAGTACTTC	CAGRQGVGLTYEQYF
TRBV19	TRBD1	15	.	TRBJ1-2	TGTGCCAGTAGTACTAGGACAGGGGGTTCGTTTGGCTACACCTTC	CASSTRTGGSFGYTF
TRBV11-2	.	13	few	TRBJ2-5	TGTGCCAGCAGCTTCGGTTACGCCGAGACCCAGTACTTC	CASSFGYAETQYF
TRBV6-1	.	16	.	TRBJ2-1	TGTGCCAGCAGTGTTAATATGGGCGGGGCCTACAATGAGCAGTTCTTC	CASSVNMGGAYNEQFF
TRBV7-2	TRBD2	16	.	TRBJ2-2	TGTGCCAGCAGGCAGCGGGGGGGGAGGAACACCGGGGAGCTGTTTTTT	CASRQRGGRNTGELFF
TRBV6-6	.	17	.	TRBJ1-3	TGTGCCAGCAGTCTTACAATACAGGGAGCAACTGGAAACACCATATATTTT	CASSLTIQGATGNTIYF
TRBV4-2	.	13	.	TRBJ1-2	TGTGCCAGCAGCCAACAGGGTATTCCTGGCTACACCTTC	CASSQQGIPGYTF
TRBV5-6	.	14	.	TRBJ1-1	TGTGCCAGCAGCCCAAACCCCAGGAACACTGAAGCTTTCTTT	CASSPNPRNTEAFF
TRBV27	TRBD1	12	.	TRBJ1-1	TGTGCCAGCCATTCCGGGACAGGGATAGCTTTCTTT	CASHSGTGIAFF
TRBV6-2/TRBV6-3	.	14	.	TRBJ1-2	TGTGCCAGCAGTGTCCCGGGACACAACTATGGCTACACCTTC	CASSVPGHNYGYTF
TRBV15	TRBD2	15	.	TRBJ2-1	TGTGCCACCAGCAGTGATACCCGTGGACTAGCGAGGCAGTTCTTC	CATSSDTRGLARQFF
TRBV11-2	TRBD1	14	.	TRBJ1-2	TGTGCCAGCAGCTTAGGACAGGGGTACAATGGCTACACCTTC	CASSLGQGYNGYTF
TRBV7-2	TRBD1	15	once	TRBJ1-2	TGTGCCAGCAGCGAGCAGGGGGCGCGGGGCTATGGCTACACCTTC	CASSEQGARGYGYTF
TRBV11-2	.	13	.	TRBJ2-5	TGTGCCAGCAGCTTAAGGTCCGGGGAGACCCAGTACTTC	CASSLRSGETQYF
TRBV29-1	.	17	.	TRBJ2-3	TGCAGCGTGTCTGGGCAGCGGTCAATCAGGAGAACAGATACGCAGTATTTT	CSVSGQRSIRRTDTQYF
TRBV2	.	12	.	TRBJ1-4	TGTGCCAGCTTCAGGGAAGGAGAAAAACTGTTTTTT	CASFREGEKLFF
TRBV7-2	TRBD1	18	.	TRBJ1-4	TGTGCCAGCAGCTTATTCCTTTCCCACAGGGGGTTGAGGGAAAAACTGTTTTTT	CASSLFLSHRGLREKLFF
TRBV19	.	13	.	TRBJ2-7	TGTGCCAGTAGTATATCACAGGGAGTCGAGCAGTACTTC	CASSISQGVEQYF
TRBV24-1	TRBD1	15	few	TRBJ2-3	TGTGCCACCAGTCCAGGGGGCCTTTTCACAGATACGCAGTATTTT	CATSPGGLFTDTQYF
TRBV4-1	.	14	.	TRBJ1-3	TGCGCCAGCAGCCAAGGTGGACAGGGAAACACCATATATTTT	CASSQGGQGNTIYF
TRBV13	TRBD1	13	.	TRBJ2-5	TGTGCCAGCAGCTTACAGGGGGTTGAGACCCAGTACTTC	CASSLQGVETQYF
TRBV7-2	.	13	.	TRBJ1-2	TGTGCCAGCAGCTTAGTAGGGGAAGAAGGCTACACCTTC	CASSLVGEEGYTF
TRBV7-2	.	14	.	TRBJ1-1	TGTGCCAGCAGCTCTACGCTCGGGGACACTGAAGCTTTCTTT	CASSSTLGDTEAFF
TRBV7-7	TRBD2	16	few	TRBJ2-2	TGTGCTAGCAGCTTAGCGGGACTAGTCGGAACCGGGGAGCTGTTTTTT	CASSLAGLVGTGELFF
TRBV29-1	.	13	.	TRBJ2-5	TGCAGCGTCCGGGACACGCCCGGGGAGACCCAGTACTTC	CSVRDTPGETQYF
TRBV4-1	.	15	.	TRBJ1-2	TGCGCCAGCAGCCCCTCCGATCATCCGGACTATGGCTACACCTTC	CASSPSDHPDYGYTF
TRBV6-1	TRBD1	17	.	TRBJ1-3	TGTGCCAGCAGTGGACAATTTACAGGGGTTGTTGGAAACACCATATATTTT	CASSGQFTGVVGNTIYF
TRBV6-5	TRBD2	13	.	TRBJ2-7	TGTGCCAGCAGGATGGGACTAACCTACGAGCAGTACTTC	CASRMGLTYEQYF
TRBV19	.	12	.	TRBJ2-2	TGTGCCAGTAGCACTAATGGCGGGGAGCTGTTTTTT	CASSTNGGELFF
TRBV7-2	.	14	.	TRBJ2-5	TGTGCCAGCAGCTTAGTTCGAGGGGGAGAGACCCAGTACTTC	CASSLVRGGETQYF
TRBV7-2	.	16	.	TRBJ1-6	TGTGCCAGCAGCTTAAGGCCAGGATCCTATAATTCACCCCTCCACTTT	CASSLRPGSYNSPLHF
TRBV3-1/TRBV3-2	TRBD2	16	.	TRBJ2-1	TGTGCCAGCAGCTCTTCCGTATTAGCGGGGGGGCCAAGGCAGTTCTTC	CASSSSVLAGGPRQFF
TRBV18	TRBD1	15	.	TRBJ1-1	TGTGCCAGCTCACCGATGACAGGGGGAAACACTGAAGCTTTCTTT	CASSPMTGGNTEAFF
TRBV6-2/TRBV6-3	TRBD2	16	.	TRBJ2-7	TGTGCCAGCAGTCCGCCCGGGACTAGAATTCTAGGCGAGCAGTACTTC	CASSPPGTRILGEQYF